The clone carrying this T cell receptor (beta chain) was seen repeatedly, ten times or more. Its antigen is not known. These data belong to a study of neurological immune-mediated disorders. V was cut by 5 bases and J by 6 bases, with 12 bases left in between. The CDR3 contains 13 residues. TCRdb itself ran the 5' RACE reads through MiXCR, one entry per CDR3 protein. The sample includes some 100,000 distinct CDR3 sequences, approximately 13% of them seen just once. The sample's time point: longitudinal time-point 2. Overall study findings and caveats: The absence of any CDR3 amino acid sequence shared by expanded clones across subjects suggests that repertoires were private in all groups.

Sequencing was carried out using PBMCs. The rearrangement uses TRBV12-3 or TRBV12-4 and TRBJ2-3; D remains ambiguous. The source is a female donor with HTLV-1-associated myelopathy (HAM/TSP). The DNA of the CDR3 is TGTGCCAGCAGTCCCGGGCGTCTGGATACGCAGTATTTT. Amino acids: CASSPGRLDTQYF.